This T cell receptor beta chain was recovered during a study of blood T cells in healthy people across ages. For the second PCR, which ran for about 7 to 11 cycles, a sample-barcoded 5' primer and a J-beta primer mix were used. With 12 random nucleotides, a template-switch adaptor tagged each individual cDNA molecule. TCRdb fed the 5' RACE reads into MiXCR, producing one record per CDR3 protein. This sample has under 2 million distinct CDR3 sequences, with about 35% found just once. As concerns this clonotype: Its specificity is not known.

Study conclusions and caveats: Diversity of TCR beta per million T cells declined in a roughly linear way with age. A strong correlation was found between TCR beta diversity and the percentage of naive T cells.

The germline V gene has CDR1 KGHSH and CDR2 LQKENI. V was pared by 0 bases and J by 6 bases, with 11 bases of the junction left unmatched. CDR3 length: 17 amino acids. The rearrangement uses TRBV18 and TRBJ2-7, with TRBD1 matching over 10 bases. Sequencing input: blood. The TCR originated in a woman between 25 and 40 years old in good health. CDR3 residues: CASSPPTGTGDHGEQYF. CDR3 coding DNA: TGTGCCAGCTCACCACCAACCGGGACAGGGGATCACGGCGAGCAGTACTTC. Variable domain in full (rest from reference TRBV18 and TRBJ2-7): NAGVMQNPRHLVRRRGQEARLRCSPMKGHSHVYWYRQLPEEGLKFMVYLQKENIIDESGMPKERFSAEFPKEGPSILRIQQVVRGDSAAYFCASSPPTGTGDHGEQYFGPGTRLTVT.